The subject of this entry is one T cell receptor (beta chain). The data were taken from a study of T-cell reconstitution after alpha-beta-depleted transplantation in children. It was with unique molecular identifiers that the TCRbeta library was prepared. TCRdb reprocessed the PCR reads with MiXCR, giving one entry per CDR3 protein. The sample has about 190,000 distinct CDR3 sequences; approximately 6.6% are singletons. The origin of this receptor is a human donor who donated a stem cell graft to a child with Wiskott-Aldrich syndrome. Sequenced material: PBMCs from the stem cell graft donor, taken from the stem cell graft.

DNA of the CDR3: TGTGCCAGCAGTGAAGTACGGGGGAGTTCACCCCTCCACTTT. Its protein is CASSEVRGSSPLHF. The V gene is TRBV2, the J gene TRBJ1-6, with D perhaps TRBD1 (5 bases). V gave up 1 base and J gave up 9 bases, with 10 bases separating them. Germline-derived CDR1 and CDR2 are SNHLY and FYNNEI. The CDR3 extends over 14 amino acids.